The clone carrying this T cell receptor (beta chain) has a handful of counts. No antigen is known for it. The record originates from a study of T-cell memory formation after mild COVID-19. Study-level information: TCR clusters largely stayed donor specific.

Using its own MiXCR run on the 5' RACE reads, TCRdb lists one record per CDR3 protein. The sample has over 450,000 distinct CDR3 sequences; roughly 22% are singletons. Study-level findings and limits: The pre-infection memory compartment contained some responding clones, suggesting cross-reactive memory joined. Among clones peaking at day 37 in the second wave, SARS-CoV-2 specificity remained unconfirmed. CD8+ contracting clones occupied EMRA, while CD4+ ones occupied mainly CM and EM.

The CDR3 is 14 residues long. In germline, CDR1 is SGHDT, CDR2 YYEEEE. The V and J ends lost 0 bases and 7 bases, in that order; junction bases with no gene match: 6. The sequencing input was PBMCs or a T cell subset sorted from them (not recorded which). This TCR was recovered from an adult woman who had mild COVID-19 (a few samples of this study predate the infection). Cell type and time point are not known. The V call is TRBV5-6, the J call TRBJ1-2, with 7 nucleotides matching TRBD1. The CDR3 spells CASSLGTGSFGYTF. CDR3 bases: TGTGCCAGCAGCTTGGGGACAGGTTCCTTTGGCTACACCTTC.